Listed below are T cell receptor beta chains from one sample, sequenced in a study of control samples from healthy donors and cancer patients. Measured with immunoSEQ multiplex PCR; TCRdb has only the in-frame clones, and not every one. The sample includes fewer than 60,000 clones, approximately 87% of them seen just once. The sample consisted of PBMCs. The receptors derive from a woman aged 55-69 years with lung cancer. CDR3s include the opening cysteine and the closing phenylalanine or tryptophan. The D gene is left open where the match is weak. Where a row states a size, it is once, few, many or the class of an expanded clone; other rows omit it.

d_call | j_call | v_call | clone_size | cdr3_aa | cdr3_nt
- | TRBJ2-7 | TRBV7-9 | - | CSAGSSYEQYF | TGTTCGGCGGGGAGCTCCTACGAGCAGTACTTC
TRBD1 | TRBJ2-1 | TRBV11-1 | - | CASSFAGGSEQFF | TGTGCCAGCAGCTTCGCAGGGGGAAGTGAGCAGTTCTTC
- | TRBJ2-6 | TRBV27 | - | CASSLSIADSGANVLTF | TGTGCCAGCAGTTTATCGATTGCGGACTCTGGGGCCAACGTCCTGACTTTC
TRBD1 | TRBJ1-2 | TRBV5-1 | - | CASSSGTGLNNYGYTF | TGCGCCAGCAGTTCCGGGACAGGCCTCAATAACTATGGCTACACCTTC
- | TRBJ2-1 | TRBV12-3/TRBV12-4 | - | CASSLVSFNEQFF | TGTGCCAGCAGTTTAGTGTCTTTCAATGAGCAGTTCTTC
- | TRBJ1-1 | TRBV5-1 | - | CASSLTTTNTEAFF | TGCGCCAGCAGCTTGACGACAACGAACACTGAAGCTTTCTTT
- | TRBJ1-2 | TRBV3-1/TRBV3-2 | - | CASSQYGTDYGYTF | TGTGCCAGCAGCCAATATGGGACGGATTATGGCTACACCTTC
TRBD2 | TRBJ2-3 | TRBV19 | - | CASSSGGGTDTQYF | TGTGCCAGTAGTTCGGGAGGGGGCACAGATACGCAGTATTTT
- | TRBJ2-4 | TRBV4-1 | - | CASSQGDAKNIQYF | TGCGCCAGCAGCCAAGGTGATGCCAAAAACATTCAGTACTTC
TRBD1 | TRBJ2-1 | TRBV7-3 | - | CASSPRDRSGEQFF | TGTGCCAGCAGCCCCCGGGACAGGAGCGGTGAGCAGTTCTTC
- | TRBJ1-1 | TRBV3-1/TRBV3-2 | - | CASSQVGAAFF | TGTGCCAGCAGCCAAGTGGGGGCAGCTTTCTTT
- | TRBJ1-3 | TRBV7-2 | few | CASSPRVGPGDTIYF | TGTGCCAGCAGCCCAAGGGTGGGGCCCGGGGACACCATATATTTT
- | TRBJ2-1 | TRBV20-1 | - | CSASTNGSPYNEQFF | TGCAGTGCTAGTACTAACGGGAGCCCCTACAATGAGCAGTTCTTC
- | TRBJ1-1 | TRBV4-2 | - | CASSQGTSTVVNTEAFF | TGTGCCAGCAGCCAAGGCACTTCAACAGTGGTGAACACTGAAGCTTTCTTT
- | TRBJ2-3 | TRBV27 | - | CASSLGPAGATDTQYF | TGTGCCAGCTCCCTTGGGCCCGCAGGGGCCACAGATACGCAGTATTTT
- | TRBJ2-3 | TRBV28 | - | CASSPGVRSTDTQYF | TGTGCCAGCAGCCCCGGGGTGAGAAGCACAGATACGCAGTATTTT
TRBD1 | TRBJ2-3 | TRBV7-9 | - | CASSLGRRQGRRTDTQYF | TGTGCCAGCAGCTTAGGAAGAAGACAGGGGAGGCGCACAGATACGCAGTATTTT
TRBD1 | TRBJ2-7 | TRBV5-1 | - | CASSFDRGYYEQYF | TGCGCCAGCAGCTTTGACAGGGGTTATTACGAGCAGTACTTC
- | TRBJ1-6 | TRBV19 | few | CASSMMANPVLHF | TGTGCCAGTAGTATGATGGCAAACCCTGTTCTCCACTTT
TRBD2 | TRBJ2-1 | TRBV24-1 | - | CATSDGLAGVNEQFF | TGTGCCACCAGTGACGGACTAGCGGGGGTCAATGAGCAGTTCTTC
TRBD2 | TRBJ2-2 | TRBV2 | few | CASSDLAGAGELFF | TGTGCCAGCAGTGACCTAGCGGGAGCCGGGGAGCTGTTTTTT
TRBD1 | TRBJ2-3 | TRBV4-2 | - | CASSQAGQGATDTQYF | TGTGCCAGCAGCCAAGCGGGACAGGGGGCAACAGATACGCAGTATTTT
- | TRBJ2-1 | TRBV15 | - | CATSRDAGDGPFF | TGTGCCACCAGCAGAGATGCTGGCGATGGGCCGTTCTTC
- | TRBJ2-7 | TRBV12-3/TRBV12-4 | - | CASSLHPSYEQYF | TGTGCCAGCAGTCTCCACCCCTCCTACGAGCAGTACTTC
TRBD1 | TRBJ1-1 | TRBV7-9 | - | CASSSGQGSTEAFF | TGTGCCAGCAGCTCCGGACAGGGGAGCACTGAAGCTTTCTTT
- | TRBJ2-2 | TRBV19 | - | CASSIGQGTNTGELFF | TGTGCCAGTAGTATAGGCCAGGGGACTAACACCGGGGAGCTGTTTTTT
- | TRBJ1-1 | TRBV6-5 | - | CASRRDGNTEAFF | TGTGCCAGCAGGAGGGATGGCAACACTGAAGCTTTCTTT
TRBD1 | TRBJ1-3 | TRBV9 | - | CASSVGTGLTSGNTIYF | TGTGCCAGCAGCGTCGGGACAGGTCTTACCTCTGGAAACACCATATATTTT
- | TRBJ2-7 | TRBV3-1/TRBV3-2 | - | CASSQGYEQYF | TGTGCCAGCAGCCAAGGCTACGAGCAGTACTTC
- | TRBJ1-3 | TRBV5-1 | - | CASSLGQSAGNTIYF | TGCGCCAGCAGCTTGGGGCAGTCTGCTGGAAACACCATATATTTT
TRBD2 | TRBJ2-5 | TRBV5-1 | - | CASSLAVAGGQETQYF | TGCGCCAGCAGCTTGGCGGTAGCGGGGGGACAAGAGACCCAGTACTTC
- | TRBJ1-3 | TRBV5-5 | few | CASSRDGDGNTIYF | TGTGCCAGCAGTCGGGATGGAGATGGAAACACCATATATTTT
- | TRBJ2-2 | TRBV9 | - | CASSQGWVGTGELFF | TGTGCCAGCTCCCAGGGGTGGGTAGGCACCGGGGAGCTGTTTTTT